Shown below are 2 T cell receptor beta chains from a single sample sequenced in a study of prognosis after radiotherapy for stage I lung cancer (dated by TCRdb to about 2021). Sequencing was performed on an Illumina HiSeq 3000. Two rounds of multiplex PCR were used to amplify the TCR beta CDR3 region from genomic DNA. The first PCR round used primers specific to each TRBV and TRBJ gene, with sequences filed in Chinese patent CN105087789A. The raw public data were reprocessed by TCRdb itself: fastp quality trimming at Q25, MiXCR clonotype calling, in-frame beta chains only. Each record represents a unique CDR3 protein, reported with the most common genes and DNA among its rows. Across this sample there are over 15,000 distinct CDR3 sequences, with less than 70% seen only once. Less than 30% of the sample is taken by the ten largest. The source material was PBMCs, sampled before or after stereotactic body radiation therapy (not recorded which). The receptors come from a donor older than 45 with non-small cell lung cancer.

On this clonotype: At one end the junction does not follow the germline gene, possibly because of a read error. CDR3 coding DNA: TGCAGTGCTATTCCGCCGACAGGGTACTACGAGCATTACTTC. Amino acid sequence: CSAIPPTGYYEHYF. The V call is TRBV20-1, the J call TRBJ2-7; 7 positions match TRBD1. Germline CDR1 is DFQATT and CDR2 is SNEGSKA (reference sequence). The CDR3 is 14 residues long.

This clonotype came up many times. The V and J genes are TRBV30 and TRBJ1-1, with D tentatively TRBD1 (5 bases). This CDR3 has 15 residues. The germline V gene encodes CDR1 GTSNPN and CDR2 SVGIG (reference sequence). Trimming shortened V by 2 bases and J by 0 bases, and 13 bases separated the two germline ends. The CDR3 region has the DNA TGTGCCTGGAGTAGAGGGGAAACCATGAACACTGAAGCTTTCTTT. Residues: CAWSRGETMNTEAFF.